The 32 T cell receptor beta chains given below trace back to one sample, sequenced in a study of blood T cells in healthy people across ages. Together with a sample-barcoded 5' primer, a J-beta primer mix was included in a second PCR lasting about 6 to 11 cycles. TCRdb analysed the 5' RACE reads with MiXCR anew, one entry per CDR3 protein. This sample carries hundreds of thousands of distinct CDR3 sequences, 25% to 30% of them seen once, and the ten largest clones take 25% to 30%. The sample consisted of blood. All receptors derive from a woman in her 70s in good health.

The chain links TRBV20-1 to TRBJ2-2; possible D gene TRBD1, 7 bases. Trimming pared 3 bases from V and 4 bases from J, leaving 18 bases between. CDR3 length: 16 amino acids. CDR1 and CDR2 (germline): DFQATT, SNEGSKA (reference sequence). The CDR3 loop is CSASQGWQGGTGELFF. As DNA, the CDR3 is TGCAGTGCTAGTCAGGGGTGGCAGGGGGGCACCGGGGAGCTGTTTTTT.

The rearrangement joins TRBV7-2 to TRBJ2-6; no firm D call. V dropped 2 bases and J dropped 0 bases, with 8 bases sitting between them. There are 16 residues in the CDR3. The germline gives CDR1 SGHTA, CDR2 FQGNSA. CDR3 protein: CASSLRVNSGANVLTF. The DNA for the CDR3 is TGTGCCAGCAGCTTAAGGGTTAACTCTGGGGCCAACGTCCTGACTTTC. Drawing the rest from reference TRBV7-2 and TRBJ2-6, the complete variable domain is GAGVSQSPSNKVTEKGKDVELRCDPISGHTALYWYRQSLGQGLEFLIYFQGNSAPDKSGLPSDRFSAERTGGSVSTLTIQRTQQEDSAVYLCASSLRVNSGANVLTFGAGSRLTVL.

The chain carries TRBV12-5 and TRBJ2-5, with TRBD1 matching over 9 bases. Germline assignment: CDR1 LGHNT and CDR2 FRNRAP. The V and J ends lost 6 bases and 5 bases, in that order; junction bases with no gene match: 10. The CDR3 has 15 amino acids. This CDR3 is CASGSGTGTRETQYF. CDR3 bases: TGTGCTAGTGGAAGTGGGACAGGGACAAGGGAGACCCAGTACTTC. Drawing the rest from reference TRBV12-5 and TRBJ2-5, the complete variable domain is DARVTQTPRHKVTEMGQEVTMRCQPILGHNTVFWYRQTMMQGLELLAYFRNRAPLDDSGMPKDRFSAEMPDATLATLKIQPSEPRDSAVYFCASGSGTGTRETQYFGPGTRLLVL.

In its sample, this clonotype was seen many times. The V call is TRBV7-9, the J call TRBJ2-7; the D gene is possibly TRBD2 (6 bases). CDR1 and CDR2 from the germline V gene are SEHNR and FQNEAQ (reference sequence). V lost 6 bases, J lost 7 bases, and 13 bases lay in between. The CDR3 loop spans 12 amino acids. The CDR3 sequence is CASSLSGGEQYF. The CDR3 bases are TGTGCCAGCAGTTTATCCGGGGGAGAGCAGTACTTC.

The chain carries TRBV20-1 and TRBJ2-4; D possibly corresponds to TRBD2 (6 bases). The CDR3 has 17 amino acids. Germline loops: CDR1 DFQATT, CDR2 SNEGSKA (reference sequence). The V end lost 0 bases, the J end lost 3 bases, and 18 bases lay between the germline ends. In nucleotides, the CDR3 is TGCAGTGCTAGAGATTTAAGGGCTAGCGCAGGCAAAAACATTCAGTACTTC. Translated, it gives CSARDLRASAGKNIQYF.

This clonotype has just a few counts. This chain uses TRBV7-2 with TRBJ2-1, with D unresolved. This CDR3 is built from 13 residues. Germline CDR1 SGHTA, CDR2 FQGNSA. V was pared by 1 base and J by 5 bases, with 6 bases between. In nucleotides, the CDR3 is TGTGCCAGCAGCTTAGGAGGCCACAATGAGCAGTTCTTC. Translating gives CASSLGGHNEQFF.

Concerning this clonotype: One end of the junction is discordant with germline, which a read error may explain. The gene calls are TRBV5-1 and TRBJ2-5, with D unclear. The CDR3 has 12 residues. Germline V gene data show CDR1 as SGHRS and CDR2 as YFSETQ. CDR3 bases: TGCGCCAGCAGCTTGGACTTGAAGGTTCGGTTCTTC. Translating it yields CASSLDLKVRFF.

This clonotype has only a few counts. The rearrangement uses TRBV10-1 and TRBJ2-2; D uncertain. With 0 bases removed from V and 4 bases from J, the gap between germline ends came to 3 bases. This CDR3 spans 13 amino acids. CDR1 is WNHNN, CDR2 SYGVQD, per germline (reference sequence). The CDR3 nucleotides read TGCGCCAGCAGTGAGTCGTTCACCGGGGAGCTGTTTTTT. Its protein product is CASSESFTGELFF.

The chain couples TRBV7-9 to TRBJ2-1, with TRBD2 as a possible D gene (6 bases). This CDR3 has 15 residues. The germline V gene encodes CDR1 SEHNR and CDR2 FQNEAQ (reference sequence). The V end lost 4 bases, the J end lost 10 bases, and 20 bases lay between the germline ends. The CDR3 reads CASSSTLAAFWEQFF. The CDR3 DNA is TGTGCCAGCAGCTCGACCTTAGCGGCTTTTTGGGAGCAGTTCTTC.

A few counts support this clonotype. DNA for the CDR3: TGTGCCAGCAGCCAGATTAATCAAGCGTCGTTCTTC. Amino acids: CASSQINQASFF. The chain is built from TRBV3-1 and TRBJ2-1; D unresolved. The germline V and J ends were trimmed by 3 bases and 15 bases, with 15 bases remaining between them. Germline CDR1 LGHDT, CDR2 YNNKEL (reference sequence). This CDR3 is built from 12 residues.

This clonotype turned up a few times. The chain links TRBV20-1 to TRBJ2-7; D is possibly TRBD1 (5 bases). The germline CDR1 and CDR2 sequences are DFQATT and SNEGSKA (reference sequence). There are 14 residues in the CDR3. V was cut by 4 bases and J by 5 bases, with 18 bases left in between. As DNA, the CDR3 is TGCAGTGCTAAAGACCACGGATCAGGGAACGAGCAGTACTTC. Its protein product is CSAKDHGSGNEQYF.

This clonotype was detected a few times. V usage is TRBV5-1 and J usage is TRBJ2-3; D may match TRBD1 or TRBD2 (6 bases each). The V end lost 0 bases, the J end lost 2 bases, and 10 bases lay between the germline ends. This CDR3 has 15 amino acids. CDR1 is SGHRS and CDR2 is YFSETQ in the germline V gene. CDR3 region: CASSLEGGNTDTQYF. CDR3 DNA: TGCGCCAGCAGCTTGGAGGGGGGTAACACAGATACGCAGTATTTT.

With respect to this clonotype: Possible read error: a much larger clone is one base away. The chain carries TRBV18 and TRBJ1-6, with 8 bases lining up with TRBD1. The CDR3 is 13 amino acids. Germline CDR1 and CDR2: KGHSH and LQKENI. CDR3 region: CASSPTGDSPLRF. CDR3 coding DNA: TGTGCCAGCTCTCCGACAGGGGATTCACCCCTCCGCTTT.

In its sample, this clonotype was seen a few times. This rearrangement joins TRBV15 to TRBJ2-7; possibly TRBD1 for D (6 bases). The CDR3 covers 14 residues. Trimming cost V 5 bases and J 0 bases, with 11 bases left between them. Germline CDR1 reads LNHNV; CDR2 reads YYDKDF (reference sequence). CDR3 sequence (DNA): TGTGCCACCAGCGTTCAGGACAGCTCCTACGAGCAGTACTTC. Its translation: CATSVQDSSYEQYF.

This clonotype was picked up a small number of times. The rearrangement uses TRBV6-6 and TRBJ2-7, with 7 nucleotides matching TRBD1. With 4 bases clipped from V and 1 base from J, the junction kept 4 bases outside the gene matches. The CDR3 covers 14 residues. Germline V gene data show CDR1 as MNHNY and CDR2 as SVGAGI (reference sequence). For the CDR3, the DNA is TGTGCCAGCAGTTTAACAGGGGTTTCCTACGAGCAGTACTTC. It encodes CASSLTGVSYEQYF.

This clonotype was observed a few times. The J gene is TRBJ2-2, the V gene TRBV7-2; D is ambiguous. The CDR3 sequence is 11 residues long. The germline CDR1 and CDR2 sequences are SGHTA and FQGNSA. Trimming left V 7 bases short and J 8 bases short, with 8 bases between. The DNA of the CDR3 is TGTGCCAGCACCTTGATGGGGGAGCTGTTTTTT. This sequence encodes CASTLMGELFF.

CDR3 sequence reads: CASSLSGTLAGYNEQFF. As DNA, the CDR3 is TGTGCCAGCAGTCTTTCCGGGACACTCGCCGGGTACAATGAGCAGTTCTTC. The chain combines TRBV27 with TRBJ2-1; the D gene is possibly TRBD1 (6 bases). This CDR3 spans 17 amino acids. Per germline, CDR1 MNHEY and CDR2 SMNVEV (reference sequence). Trimming took 5 bases from V and 4 from J, leaving 21 bases between them.

V is TRBV5-1 and J is TRBJ1-6; TRBD1 is a possible D gene (6 bases). V dropped 1 base and J dropped 10 bases, with 15 bases sitting between them. The germline V gene has CDR1 SGHRS and CDR2 YFSETQ. There are 15 residues in the CDR3. The CDR3 spells CASSLTGRGESPLHF. The CDR3 nucleotides are TGCGCCAGCAGCTTGACGGGCAGGGGAGAGTCACCCCTCCACTTT.

This sequence joins TRBV29-1 and TRBJ2-1, with TRBD1 matching over 8 bases. This CDR3 has 15 residues. V gave up 6 bases and J gave up 4 bases; unmatched junction bases: 11. Germline V CDR1 and CDR2: SQVTM, ANQGSEA. CDR3 loop: CSVGITGGRYNEQFF. CDR3 in DNA: TGCAGCGTGGGGATAACAGGGGGTCGGTACAATGAGCAGTTCTTC.

A few counts support this clonotype. The chain uses TRBV4-1 and TRBJ2-1; TRBD2 agrees at 9 bases. Trimming at V came to 10 bases and at J to 2 bases, leaving 9 bases not matched to a gene. The CDR3 is 15 amino acids. Per germline, CDR1 MGHRA and CDR2 YSYEKL. For the CDR3, the DNA is TGCGCCACCTCCCCTTCTAGCGGGGCCTACAATGAGCAGTTCTTC. Its protein is CATSPSSGAYNEQFF.

This chain uses TRBV5-1 with TRBJ2-5; TRBD1 matches 9 bases. The tail of the sequence fits TRBJ2-1 better, so the J call may be wrong. Germline assignment: CDR1 SGHRS and CDR2 YFSETQ. The CDR3 sequence is 15 residues long. CDR3 loop: CASSLPGQGLNEQFF. The DNA for the CDR3 is TGCGCCAGCAGCTTACCGGGACAGGGTTTGAATGAGCAGTTCTTC.

J is TRBJ2-1 and V is TRBV28; TRBD2 is a possible D gene (6 bases). Germline CDR1 and CDR2: MDHEN and SYDVKM. Trimming removed 8 bases at V and 3 bases at J, with 17 bases between. There are 15 residues in the CDR3. CDR3 region: CASLVRDSVYNEQFF. The CDR3, as DNA: TGTGCCAGCCTTGTCCGGGACTCGGTCTACAATGAGCAGTTCTTC.

On this clonotype: At one end the junction does not follow the germline gene, possibly because of a read error. The chain couples TRBV5-1 to TRBJ2-1; TRBD1 matches 9 bases. Germline assignment: CDR1 SGHRS and CDR2 YFSETQ. The CDR3 has 13 amino acids. The CDR3 DNA is TGCGCCAGTCGGGAAACAGGGGGCAATGAGCCGTTCTTC. This encodes CASRETGGNEPFF.

This clonotype has a handful of counts. The chain recombines TRBV28 with TRBJ1-2; 7 bases are a match to TRBD1. V was clipped by 8 bases and J by 2 bases; unmatched bases: 2. The germline CDR1 and CDR2 sequences are MDHEN and SYDVKM. CDR3 size: 12 residues. The DNA of the CDR3 is TGTGCCAGCCTGGGACAGAACTATGGCTACACCTTC. Protein: CASLGQNYGYTF.

This clonotype has only a few counts. The chain couples TRBV6-5 to TRBJ2-5; D is ambiguous. The J call may not be correct, given that the DNA end is closer to TRBJ2-7. Germline V CDR1 and CDR2: MNHEY, SVGAGI. The CDR3 extends over 18 amino acids. CDR3 nucleotides: TGTGCCAGCAGTTCCCGGGCCATTGGTCGCCTAGGGACCTACGAGCAGTACTTC. Translating it yields CASSSRAIGRLGTYEQYF.

The chain recombines TRBV7-2 with TRBJ1-3, with D uncertain. CDR3 length: 11 amino acids. V was clipped by 5 bases and J by 9 bases, with 8 bases between them. The germline gives CDR1 SGHTA, CDR2 FQGNSA. The CDR3, as DNA: TGTGCCAGCAGCCCCTCCTCCACCATATATTTT. Translated: CASSPSSTIYF.

This clonotype was recorded at least ten times. The chain couples TRBV12-3 or TRBV12-4 to TRBJ1-2; D call uncertain. The CDR3 length is 13 residues. V was cut by 1 base and J by 8 bases, with 11 bases left in between. In nucleotides, the CDR3 is TGTGCCAGCAGTTTAGGGGCGGGTTTAGGCTACACCTTC. It translates to CASSLGAGLGYTF.

This clonotype was picked up many times. The rearrangement joins TRBV5-6 to TRBJ1-1; TRBD1 might be the D (5 bases). Trimming cost V 0 bases and J 0 bases, with 12 bases left between them. CDR1 and CDR2 (germline): SGHDT, YYEEEE. This CDR3 has 16 residues. CDR3 bases: TGTGCCAGCAGCTTGGCCACAGGACGGGTGAACACTGAAGCTTTCTTT. Protein: CASSLATGRVNTEAFF.

This clonotype appeared a few times. J is TRBJ1-6 and V is TRBV29-1; possible D gene TRBD1, 6 bases. Germline CDR1 is SQVTM and CDR2 is ANQGSEA. This CDR3 is 14 amino acids long. V gave up 6 bases and J gave up 9 bases, with 18 bases separating them. The CDR3 protein is CSVGVRGRASPLHF. In DNA form, the CDR3 reads TGCAGCGTGGGGGTTCGGGGGCGCGCTTCACCCCTCCACTTT.

The chain is built from TRBV18 and TRBJ2-2; D is possibly TRBD2 (6 bases). Trimming removed 5 bases at V and 6 bases at J, with 19 bases between. Germline V gives CDR1 KGHSH, CDR2 LQKENI. CDR3 length equals 16 residues. This CDR3 is CASSSPRRGGPGELFF. The CDR3 DNA follows: TGTGCCAGCTCATCCCCCCGCCGGGGAGGACCCGGGGAGCTGTTTTTT. The entire variable domain, with the rest obtained from reference TRBV18 and TRBJ2-2, is as follows: NAGVMQNPRHLVRRRGQEARLRCSPMKGHSHVYWYRQLPEEGLKFMVYLQKENIIDESGMPKERFSAEFPKEGPSILRIQQVVRGDSAAYFCASSSPRRGGPGELFFGEGSRLTVL.

The rearrangement uses TRBV10-3 and TRBJ2-5, with 7 bases aligning to TRBD2. Germline V lookup: CDR1 ENHRY, CDR2 SYGVKD. The CDR3 loop spans 16 amino acids. V was clipped by 5 bases and J by 3 bases; unmatched bases: 12. In DNA form, the CDR3 reads TGTGCCATCAGTAACCTTCTAGCGGCAGCTAAAGAGACCCAGTACTTC. Protein: CAISNLLAAAKETQYF.

This clonotype was recorded a few times. The V call is TRBV25-1, the J call TRBJ2-6; possible D gene TRBD1, 5 bases. The CDR3 length is 17 residues. Germline CDR1 MGHDK, CDR2 SYGVNS. Deletions cut 3 bases from V and 0 bases from J, with 12 bases between. CDR3: CASSEQDTSSGANVLTF. The CDR3 DNA reads as TGTGCCAGCAGTGAGCAGGACACAAGCTCTGGGGCCAACGTCCTGACTTTC.